This T cell receptor beta chain was obtained from a study of T cells after yellow fever vaccination. General study findings and limits: Repertoires obtained by FACS sorting could include abundant clonotypes that entered as contaminants from the bulk population. The CD4 compartment and the CD8 compartment contained a small share of clonotypes in common.

The V gene's germline CDR1 is MNHEY and CDR2 SVGEGT. Trimming removed 5 bases at V and 3 bases at J, with 5 bases between. The CDR3 has 11 residues. This clonotype turned up a few times. Its specificity is not known. 5'RACE template switching added a universal primer site and UMIs to TCR cDNA. Each CDR3 protein gets one entry after TCRdb re-called the 5' RACE reads with MiXCR. The repertoire has about 120,000 distinct CDR3 sequences, over 12% of them found once; the top ten carry roughly 44%. This chain links TRBV6-2 or TRBV6-3 with TRBJ2-7; D uncertain. Source: CD8+ T cells sorted from PBMCs, taken 5 days after the yellow fever booster vaccination. This receptor was identified in a man aged 18 to 29 who received the YFV17D yellow fever vaccine. CDR3 nucleotide sequence: TGTGCCAGCAGTAACAACTACGAGCAGTACGTC. Its protein is CASSNNYEQYV.